A single sample is the source of the 21 T cell receptor beta chains below, sequenced in a study of long-term antiretroviral therapy in people with HIV. Samples were assayed with immunoSEQ v3.0 at survey level. Clones were sequenced by immunoSEQ multiplex PCR, and TCRdb holds only the in-frame ones, with some missing. Of 21,000 or so clones in the sample, around 87% were seen once. This specimen consisted of unsorted PBMCs, obtained around 2.7 years after starting antiretroviral therapy. The source of these receptors is a woman between 50 and 59 years old with HIV.

The V gene is TRBV7-9, the J gene TRBJ2-1; 7 positions agree with TRBD1. This CDR3 spans 17 amino acids. CDR1 SEHNR and CDR2 FQNEAQ come from the germline V gene (reference sequence). Unmatched junction bases numbered 11, after V lost 4 bases and J lost 2 bases. The DNA of the CDR3 is TGTGCCAGCAGCTCGAACCAGGACAGGCGTACCTACAATGAGCAGTTCTTC. It codes for CASSSNQDRRTYNEQFF.

This clone was seen only a few times. The chain is built from TRBV19 and TRBJ2-7; 8 bases are shared with TRBD1. The CDR3 consists of 17 residues. V lost 0 bases and J lost 2; bases outside the gene matches: 9. CDR1 LNHDA and CDR2 SQIVND come from the germline V gene (reference sequence). CDR3 protein: CASSIDSGRGRTYEQYF. Written as DNA, the CDR3 is TGTGCCAGTAGTATAGATTCGGGCAGGGGGCGCACCTACGAGCAGTACTTC.

The V and J genes are TRBV7-9 and TRBJ2-1; no clear D gene. V lost 5 bases and J lost 0, with 5 bases in between. The CDR3 is made up of 13 amino acids. Germline V gives CDR1 SEHNR, CDR2 FQNEAQ (reference sequence). The CDR3 DNA is TGTGCCAGCAGCCGGATCTCCTACAATGAGCAGTTCTTC. Residues: CASSRISYNEQFF.

The V and J genes are TRBV5-1 and TRBJ1-1; 8 bases are shared with TRBD1. Germline assignment: CDR1 SGHRS and CDR2 YFSETQ. CDR3 length: 16 amino acids. Trimming at V came to 4 bases and at J to 2 bases, leaving 10 bases not matched to a gene. The CDR3 protein is CASSPASGGFNTEAFF. DNA of the CDR3: TGCGCCAGCAGCCCCGCCTCAGGGGGCTTTAACACTGAAGCTTTCTTT.

This clone is a singleton in its sample. J is TRBJ2-1 and V is TRBV7-2; D not resolved. With 3 bases removed from V and 7 bases from J, the gap between germline ends came to 16 bases. In germline, CDR1 is SGHTA, CDR2 FQGNSA. This CDR3 has 15 residues. CDR3 protein: CASSFRPLLGNEQFF. Written as DNA, the CDR3 is TGTGCCAGCAGCTTCCGTCCCTTACTGGGGAATGAGCAGTTCTTC.

CDR3 DNA: TGTGCCAGCAGTACGGCGCCGGGGTTTGTAGATACGCAGTATTTT. Protein product: CASSTAPGFVDTQYF. This chain connects TRBV6-6 to TRBJ2-3; the D gene is possibly TRBD2 (5 bases). CDR3 size: 15 residues. V was cut by 5 bases and J by 5 bases, with 17 bases left in between. Germline V CDR1 and CDR2: MNHNY, SVGAGI (reference sequence).

The chain combines TRBV19 with TRBJ2-3, with a possible D match to TRBD2 (7 bases). Trimming took 5 bases from V and 1 from J, leaving 16 bases between them. Germline V gene data show CDR1 as LNHDA and CDR2 as SQIVND (reference sequence). This CDR3 is 16 amino acids long. The CDR3 coding sequence is TGTGCCAGTAGTCGACGGGGGGCCCCGGGCACAGATACGCAGTATTTT. Translation gives CASSRRGAPGTDTQYF.

This clone was counted a single time. V and J are TRBV28 and TRBJ1-5, with D uncertain. Germline V gene sequence: CDR1 MDHEN, CDR2 SYDVKM. Deletions cut 3 bases from V and 3 bases from J, with 12 bases between. This CDR3 is 15 amino acids long. CDR3 loop: CASSFSGSDNQPQHF. CDR3 coding DNA: TGTGCCAGCAGTTTCTCGGGGTCAGACAATCAGCCCCAGCATTTT. The entire variable domain, with the rest obtained from reference TRBV28 and TRBJ1-5, is as follows: DVKVTQSSRYLVKRTGEKVFLECVQDMDHENMFWYRQDPGLGLRLIYFSYDVKMKEKGDIPEGYSVSREKKERFSLILESASTNQTSMYLCASSFSGSDNQPQHFGDGTRLSIL.

The rearrangement joins TRBV6-5 to TRBJ1-4; D is possibly TRBD1 (5 bases). This CDR3 has 13 amino acids. CDR1 MNHEY and CDR2 SVGAGI come from the germline V gene. Trimming removed 7 bases at V and 8 bases at J, with 14 bases between. The CDR3: CASTQGGDEKLFF. The CDR3 DNA is TGTGCCAGCACCCAGGGAGGGGACGAAAAACTGTTTTTT.

J is TRBJ2-1 and V is TRBV5-1; 7 nucleotides match TRBD2. Germline assignment: CDR1 SGHRS and CDR2 YFSETQ. V was pared by 2 bases and J by 0 bases, with 11 bases of the junction left unmatched. The CDR3 runs to 18 residues. CDR3: CASSFISGQPSSYNEQFF. CDR3 DNA: TGCGCCAGCAGCTTCATTAGCGGGCAACCAAGCTCCTACAATGAGCAGTTCTTC.

The chain combines TRBV13 with TRBJ2-3; 11 nucleotides match TRBD2. Germline CDR1 and CDR2: PRHDT and FYEKMQ (reference sequence). This CDR3 spans 16 amino acids. V lost 1 base and J lost 3; bases outside the gene matches: 3. The CDR3 region has the DNA TGTGCCAGCAGCTTAGCGACTAGCGGGATAACAGATACGCAGTATTTT. Translation gives CASSLATSGITDTQYF.

The V call is TRBV19, the J call TRBJ2-7; D may match TRBD1 or TRBD2 (5 bases each). The germline V gene encodes CDR1 LNHDA and CDR2 SQIVND (reference sequence). Trimming left V 1 base short and J 1 base short, with 11 bases between. The CDR3 is 15 amino acids. The DNA for the CDR3 is TGTGCCAGTAGTATAGGGATGGGGGTATCCTACGAGCAGTACTTC. It specifies CASSIGMGVSYEQYF.

The V call is TRBV6-6, the J call TRBJ2-3; tentative D call: TRBD1 (7 bases). Trimming removed 7 bases from V and 4 bases from J, with 18 bases in between. This CDR3 has 15 residues. CDR1 and CDR2 (germline): MNHNY, SVGAGI (reference sequence). This CDR3 is CASIPGGGEADTQYF. CDR3 nucleotides: TGTGCCAGCATCCCTGGAGGGGGCGAAGCAGATACGCAGTATTTT.

The chain employs TRBV10-3 and TRBJ2-3; 9 bases are shared with TRBD1. Germline loops: CDR1 ENHRY, CDR2 SYGVKD. V shed 6 bases, J shed 6 bases, and the junction held 7 bases outside the gene matches. The CDR3 has 14 residues. Here the CDR3 reads CAIRGDRVIDTQYF. In nucleotides, the CDR3 is TGTGCCATCAGGGGGGACAGGGTAATTGATACGCAGTATTTT.

The chain couples TRBV5-1 to TRBJ2-7; either TRBD1 or TRBD2 may supply D (7 bases each). The germline gives CDR1 SGHRS, CDR2 YFSETQ. The CDR3 loop spans 15 amino acids. V lost 5 bases and J lost 1, with 16 bases in between. The CDR3 spells CASSFDREGSYEQYF. CDR3 nucleotides: TGCGCCAGCAGTTTCGACAGGGAGGGTTCCTACGAGCAGTACTTC.

This clone has just a few counts. The V gene is TRBV6-5, the J gene TRBJ1-2; weak D call: TRBD1 (5 bases). Trimming shortened V by 0 bases and J by 6 bases, and 11 bases separated the two germline ends. Looked up from germline, CDR1 is MNHEY and CDR2 is SVGAGI. This CDR3 is built from 14 residues. CDR3 protein: CASSYSARENGYTF. DNA for the CDR3: TGTGCCAGCAGTTACTCGGCCAGGGAGAATGGCTACACCTTC.

The rearrangement links TRBV2 to TRBJ2-2; TRBD2 agrees at 10 bases. The V and J ends lost 7 bases and 10 bases, in that order; junction bases with no gene match: 9. CDR1 and CDR2 from the germline V gene are SNHLY and FYNNEI. This CDR3 region has 14 residues. The CDR3 nucleotides are TGTGCCAGCACCCTAGCGGGAGTTCCTGTGGAGCTGTTTTTT. Its protein is CASTLAGVPVELFF.

The chain carries TRBV29-1 and TRBJ1-2, with TRBD1 identical over 9 bases. There are 15 residues in the CDR3. The ends lost 6 bases at V and 8 bases at J; junction bases unmatched: 16. CDR1 and CDR2 (germline): SQVTM, ANQGSEA. The CDR3 DNA is TGCAGCGTGACTCCTCAAGCCGGGACAGGGAAAGGCTACACCTTC. Residues: CSVTPQAGTGKGYTF.

The CDR3 spells CASSGLAGAWELFF. CDR3 DNA sequence: TGTGCCAGCAGTGGACTAGCGGGAGCCTGGGAGCTGTTTTTT. This chain links TRBV28 with TRBJ2-2; 13 nucleotides line up with TRBD2. The germline V gene encodes CDR1 MDHEN and CDR2 SYDVKM. This CDR3 has 14 amino acids. V lost 5 bases and J lost 9; bases outside the gene matches: 3.

The chain recombines TRBV5-5 with TRBJ1-4; D gene uncertain. The CDR3 is 13 amino acids. V gave up 1 base and J gave up 5 bases, with 6 bases separating them. CDR1 is SGHKS and CDR2 is YYEKEE in the germline V gene (reference sequence). Written as DNA, the CDR3 is TGTGCCAGCAGCTTGCGGACGAATGAAAAACTGTTTTTT. It is translated as CASSLRTNEKLFF.

This sequence joins TRBV5-4 and TRBJ2-2; 7 bases are shared with TRBD1. CDR3 length: 15 amino acids. The germline gives CDR1 SGHNT, CDR2 YYREEE (reference sequence). V trimming: 2 bases; J trimming: 4 bases; junction bases outside the gene matches: 5. The CDR3, as DNA: TGTGCCAGCAGCTTTGGGACAGTCTTCACCGGGGAGCTGTTTTTT. This gives the protein CASSFGTVFTGELFF.